This T cell receptor beta chain was captured in a study of blood T cell repertoires in COVID-19 (dated by TCRdb to the early 2020s). As for the study more broadly: Samples from collaborators originated in the United States, Italy and Spain and spanned both the acute and convalescent phases of COVID-19. The prospective study material was composed of cDNA or gDNA derived from T cells, B-cell-depleted T cells, or PBMCs. Deeply sampled blood TCRbeta repertoires from subjects exposed to, actively infected with, or recovered from COVID-19 were included in the dataset. The repertoires were released in a freely available public database meant as a resource for research on the immune response to SARS-CoV-2. The samples were drawn from two sources: the first 160 participants of the ongoing ImmuneRACE study, and 1,000 to 1,500 subjects contributed by 6 global collaborators. Sample metadata almost always included a de-identified subject ID, COVID-19 status, age in years and sex. Where HLA class I and class II types were available, the types were taken from metadata supplied by the sample provider, not from assay-based typing.

Reading the germline V gene gives CDR1 SGHDT and CDR2 YYEEEE. V is reduced by 0 bases and J by 4 bases, leaving a spacing of 4 bases between them. The CDR3 spans 12 residues, from the cysteine through the phenylalanine. The CDR3 DNA has 36 bases and is translated from base 1. The collaborating institutions used their own protocols to collect whole blood in K2EDTA tubes. For TCRbeta analysis, collaborators shipped samples as frozen whole blood, isolated PBMCs, or DNA extracted from either of those sample types. TCRbeta CDR3 regions were amplified from genomic DNA using the immunoSEQ Assay, a bias-controlled multiplex PCR. Per the authors' processing: The number of nucleated cells in each sample was estimated by amplification of reference gene primers within the assay. Sequence reads were collapsed and filtered to measure the absolute abundance of every unique TCRbeta CDR3 rearrangement. For each sample, productive Simpson clonality was calculated by taking the square root of Simpson's diversity index across productive rearrangements. TCRdb limited this immuneACCESS table to in-frame rearrangements with V and J called. A share of clones is missing; checked studies link under half to unresolved V genes, and the rest is unexplained. V, J and clone size derive from that table, while D and trimming were established from the DNA sequence. Recorded for this sample are approximately 90,000 clones; 75% to 90% of them occurred a single time. Of the sample, approximately 1.3% is held by the ten largest clones.

The research as a whole found: The quantity of clinical and demographic metadata differed by source and by participant and was supplied without curation.

Remarks on this clone: Its recognized antigen is unknown. Base quality data are lacking; no much larger clone is found one base away.

The origin of this receptor is a man older than 75 with active or convalescent COVID-19. The V and J segments used are TRBV5-6 and TRBJ2-5; the D gene remains uncertain. Material for sequencing was peripheral blood. The DNA sequence is as follows: TGTGCCAGCAGCTTGGTCCGAGAGACCCAGTACTTC. It is translated as CASSLVRETQYF.